This entry describes one T cell receptor (beta chain). What it binds is not known. This entry belongs to a study of CD8 T cells in ankylosing spondylitis. Germline assignment: CDR1 SGHAT and CDR2 FQNNGV. CDR3 length: 15 amino acids. V shed 5 bases and J shed 1 base, with 11 bases lying between them. General observations from the study: There was reportedly significant enrichment of clones that were disease-linked in matched ankylosing spondylitis synovial fluid. Peripheral blood held disease-linked clones only at relatively low frequency, and these were CD8+. Before this, some motif variants had been reported in reactive arthritis synovial fluid and blood.

Generation of TCR beta libraries employed quantitative 5'-RACE incorporating molecular barcodes. MiXCR, applied by TCRdb to the 5' RACE reads, yields one record per CDR3 protein. The sample has tens of thousands of distinct CDR3 sequences, 27% seen once. The sample comprised blood, either unsorted or a sorted T cell fraction (not recorded which). The rearrangement links TRBV11-2 to TRBJ2-2; no clear D. The sequence was obtained from a male donor with ankylosing spondylitis or in good health (not recorded which). CDR3 amino acids: CASSPQPRNTGELFF. The CDR3, as DNA: TGTGCCAGCAGCCCCCAACCGAGGAACACCGGGGAGCTGTTTTTT.